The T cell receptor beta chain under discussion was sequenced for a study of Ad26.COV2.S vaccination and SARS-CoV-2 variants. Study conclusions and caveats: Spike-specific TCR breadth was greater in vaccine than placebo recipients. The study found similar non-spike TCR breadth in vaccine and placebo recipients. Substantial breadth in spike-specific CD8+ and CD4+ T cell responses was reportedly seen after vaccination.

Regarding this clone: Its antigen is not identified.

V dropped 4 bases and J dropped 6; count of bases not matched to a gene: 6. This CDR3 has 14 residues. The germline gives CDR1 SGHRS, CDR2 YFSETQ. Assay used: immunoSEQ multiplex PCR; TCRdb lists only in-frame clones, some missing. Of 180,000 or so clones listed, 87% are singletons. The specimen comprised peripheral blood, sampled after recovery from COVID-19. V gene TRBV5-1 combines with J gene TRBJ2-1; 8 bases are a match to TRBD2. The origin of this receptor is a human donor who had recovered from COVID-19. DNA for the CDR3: TGCGCCAGCAGCGAGGGGGGACTAGGCAATGAGCAGTTCTTC. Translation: CASSEGGLGNEQFF.